The T cell receptor beta chain under discussion was sequenced for a study of identical twins. As regards this clonotype: The antigen is undetermined.

TCRdb analysed the 5' RACE reads with MiXCR anew, one entry per CDR3 protein. Of around 510,000 distinct CDR3 sequences listed, approximately 14% were seen once; the top ten hold approximately 0.98%. Regarding the study as a whole: Without tracking the same donors, conclusions rested on cross-sectional statistical analysis. Out-of-frame sharing of TCR alpha in monozygotic twins was underestimated by models. Beta clonotypes that were abundant in cord blood contained fewer insertions, a pattern absent from memory repertoires.

This CDR3 is built from 17 residues. Trimming pared 0 bases from V and 2 bases from J, leaving 15 bases between. The germline gives CDR1 SGHAT, CDR2 FQNNGV. These data also featured in a second study, about yellow fever vaccine responses in identical twins. That publication notes: Twins showed a vaccine T cell response that reportedly seemed partly convergent, partly personalized.

Sequenced: CD4+ T cells sorted from blood. The rearrangement links TRBV11-2 to TRBJ2-3; either TRBD1 or TRBD2 may fit D (5 bases each). The receptor was isolated from a woman aged 18 to 35 in good health. The CDR3 is CASSLDGAGSPTDTQYF. The CDR3 DNA follows: TGTGCCAGCAGCTTAGATGGGGCGGGTTCCCCCACAGATACGCAGTATTTT.